This T cell receptor beta chain was identified during a study of shared clonotypes between healthy human individuals. This CDR3 has 14 residues. J lost 0 bases, V lost 3 bases, and 1 base had no gene match. Germline CDR1 is SGHTA and CDR2 is FQGTGA. Splitting of each subset's genomic DNA was done evenly across several immunoSEQ plates. This table comes from immunoSEQ multiplex PCR, and its TCRdb copy is limited to in-frame clones, with some not included. The table lists under 300,000 clones, 60% to 80% of them singletons. General study points: A limitation of the genetic and exposure-history diversity represented arose from few donors.

The investigators split CD4+ cells into a CD45RA+ naive subset and a CD45RA-negative memory subset. This clone occurred a few times. Its antigen is unidentified. This chain joins TRBV7-3 and TRBJ1-1; 7 positions agree with TRBD1. This sequence originates from a man younger than 40 in good health. Sequencing was carried out using memory CD4+ T cells sorted from blood. The subset was: CD45RA-negative fraction. The CDR3 DNA follows: TGTGCCAGCAGCTTGGGACAGTTGAACACTGAAGCTTTCTTT. Translated, it gives CASSLGQLNTEAFF.